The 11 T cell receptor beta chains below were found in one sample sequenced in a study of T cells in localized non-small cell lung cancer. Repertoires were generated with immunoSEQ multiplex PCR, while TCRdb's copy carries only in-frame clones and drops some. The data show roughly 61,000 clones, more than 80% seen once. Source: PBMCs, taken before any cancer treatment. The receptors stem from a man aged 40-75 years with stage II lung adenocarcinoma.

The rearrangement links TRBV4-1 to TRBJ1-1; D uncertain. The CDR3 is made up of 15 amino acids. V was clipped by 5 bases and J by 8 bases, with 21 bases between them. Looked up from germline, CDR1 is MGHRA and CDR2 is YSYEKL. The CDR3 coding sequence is TGCGCCAGCAGCACTCATTGGGAGGGATTCAAGGAAGCTTTCTTT. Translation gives CASSTHWEGFKEAFF.

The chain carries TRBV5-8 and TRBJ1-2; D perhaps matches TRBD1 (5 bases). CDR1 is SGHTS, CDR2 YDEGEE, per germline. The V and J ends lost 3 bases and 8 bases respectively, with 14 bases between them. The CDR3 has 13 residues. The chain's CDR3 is CASSWGTRGGYTF. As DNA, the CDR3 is TGTGCCAGCAGCTGGGGGACCCGCGGGGGCTACACCTTC. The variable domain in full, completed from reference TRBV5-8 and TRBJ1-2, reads EAGVTQSPTHLIKTRGQQATLRCSPISGHTSVYWYQQALGLGLQFLLWYDEGEERNRGNFPPRFSGRQFPNYSSELNVNALELEDSALYLCASSWGTRGGYTFGSGTRLTVV.

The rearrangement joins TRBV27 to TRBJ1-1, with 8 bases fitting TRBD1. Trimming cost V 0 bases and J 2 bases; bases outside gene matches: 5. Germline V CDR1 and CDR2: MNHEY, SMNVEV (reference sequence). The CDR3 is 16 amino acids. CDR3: CASSLSHRGSNTEAFF. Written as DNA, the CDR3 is TGTGCCAGCAGTTTATCGCACAGGGGGTCTAACACTGAAGCTTTCTTT.

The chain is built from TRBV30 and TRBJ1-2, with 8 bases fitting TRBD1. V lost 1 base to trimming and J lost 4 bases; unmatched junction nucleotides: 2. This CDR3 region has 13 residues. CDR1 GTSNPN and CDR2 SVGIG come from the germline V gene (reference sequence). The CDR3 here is CAWSAQGAYGYTF. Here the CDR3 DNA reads TGTGCCTGGAGTGCCCAGGGGGCCTATGGCTACACCTTC.

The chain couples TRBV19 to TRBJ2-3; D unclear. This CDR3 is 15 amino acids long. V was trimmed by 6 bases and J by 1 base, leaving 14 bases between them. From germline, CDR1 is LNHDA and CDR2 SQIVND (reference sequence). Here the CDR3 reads CASRTISTGTDTQYF. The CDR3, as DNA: TGTGCCAGTAGGACGATCAGCACGGGCACAGATACGCAGTATTTT. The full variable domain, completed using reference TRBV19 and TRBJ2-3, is DGGITQSPKYLFRKEGQNVTLSCEQNLNHDAMYWYRQDPGQGLRLIYYSQIVNDFQKGDIAEGYSVSREKKESFPLTVTSAQKNPTAFYLCASRTISTGTDTQYFGPGTRLTVL.

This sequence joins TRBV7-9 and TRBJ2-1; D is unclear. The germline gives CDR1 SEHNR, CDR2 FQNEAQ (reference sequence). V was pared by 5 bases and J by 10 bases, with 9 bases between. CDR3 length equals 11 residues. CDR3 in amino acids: CASSLTWEQFF. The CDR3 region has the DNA TGTGCCAGCAGCCTCACGTGGGAGCAGTTCTTC.

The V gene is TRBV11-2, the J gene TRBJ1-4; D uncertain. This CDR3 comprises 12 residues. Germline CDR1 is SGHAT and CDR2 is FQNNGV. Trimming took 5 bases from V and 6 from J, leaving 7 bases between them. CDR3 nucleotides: TGTGCCAGCAGCCGTGGGTATGAAAAACTGTTTTTT. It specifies CASSRGYEKLFF.

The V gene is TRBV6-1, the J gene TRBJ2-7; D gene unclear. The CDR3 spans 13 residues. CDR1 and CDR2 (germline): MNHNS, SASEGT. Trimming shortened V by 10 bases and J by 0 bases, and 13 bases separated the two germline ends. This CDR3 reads CATTGRSSYEQYF. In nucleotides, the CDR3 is TGTGCCACCACCGGGCGGAGCTCCTACGAGCAGTACTTC.

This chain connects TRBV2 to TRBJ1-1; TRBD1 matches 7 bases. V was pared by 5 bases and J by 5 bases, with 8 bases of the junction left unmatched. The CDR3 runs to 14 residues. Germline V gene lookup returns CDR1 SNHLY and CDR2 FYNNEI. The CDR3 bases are TGTGCCAGCAGTCTTACAGGGGTATGGACTGAAGCTTTCTTT. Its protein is CASSLTGVWTEAFF.

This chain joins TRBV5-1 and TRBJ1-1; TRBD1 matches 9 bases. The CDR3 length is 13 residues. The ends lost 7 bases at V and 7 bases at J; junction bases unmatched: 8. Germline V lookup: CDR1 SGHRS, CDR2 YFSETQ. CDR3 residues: CASSGQGIGEAFF. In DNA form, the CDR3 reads TGCGCCAGCTCCGGACAGGGGATCGGTGAAGCTTTCTTT.

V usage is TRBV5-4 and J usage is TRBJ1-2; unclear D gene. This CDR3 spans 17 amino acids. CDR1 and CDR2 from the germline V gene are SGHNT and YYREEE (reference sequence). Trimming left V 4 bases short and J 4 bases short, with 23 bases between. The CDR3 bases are TGTGCCAGCAGCCCAATGTGGTTATCGGGGAGGGCCTATGGCTACACCTTC. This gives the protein CASSPMWLSGRAYGYTF.